Below, one T cell receptor beta chain is given with its context. The CDR3 runs to 15 residues. The V gene's germline CDR1 is SNHLY and CDR2 FYNNEI. V lost 5 bases, J lost 6 bases, and 10 bases stayed unmatched. A sample-barcoded 5' primer and a J-beta primer mix were used in a second PCR of about 7 to 12 cycles. In TCRdb, the 5' RACE reads were re-called with MiXCR into one record per CDR3 protein. The table records approximately 960,000 distinct CDR3 sequences, about 28% of them present only once. The data originate from a study of blood T cells in healthy people across ages. This same sample was also part of a study on T cells of mothers and their children.

The chain couples TRBV2 to TRBJ1-1, with 9 bases aligning to TRBD1. Sequenced sample: blood. The clonotype comes from a middle-aged woman in good health. CDR3 DNA sequence: TGTGCCAGCAGTCAAGGGACAGGGTTGGGCGCTGAAGCTTTCTTT. Translation gives CASSQGTGLGAEAFF.